These T cell receptor beta chains were read from a single sample in a study of response to subunit inactivated influenza vaccine. TCRdb ran MiXCR on the RT-PCR reads and lists one entry per CDR3 protein. The sample lists under 800,000 distinct CDR3 sequences; roughly 13% were seen once. Here the sequenced sample was PBMCs from blood, taken roughly 15 days before vaccination. The receptors here all came from a man aged 50-59 years who received an inactivated influenza vaccine. The CDR3 runs from the conserved cysteine through the conserved F or W. A D gene is named only where the DNA matches it firmly. Size tells how often a clone was seen (once, few, many) or the class of an expanded clone, and some rows leave it out.

j_gene,len,d_gene,v_gene,abundance,CDR3aa,CDR3nt
TRBJ1-2,14,.,TRBV3-1,.,CASSQVQGSYGYTF,TGTGCCAGCAGCCAAGTACAGGGATCCTATGGCTACACCTTC
TRBJ2-3,17,.,TRBV28,many,CASSFPSRTSPTDTQYF,TGTGCCAGCAGTTTCCCCTCCAGGACTTCCCCCACAGATACGCAGTATTTT
TRBJ2-1,14,.,TRBV27,.,CASSPQGMGHEQFF,TGTGCCAGCAGCCCTCAGGGGATGGGGCATGAGCAGTTCTTC
TRBJ2-1,13,.,TRBV20-1,.,CSAKGDLENEQFF,TGCAGTGCTAAAGGGGATCTAGAGAATGAGCAGTTCTTC
TRBJ2-7,14,.,TRBV28,.,CASTGPGSAYEQYF,TGTGCCAGCACCGGTCCAGGTTCCGCCTACGAGCAGTACTTC
TRBJ2-7,15,.,TRBV15,.,CATSSLPWVSYEQYF,TGTGCCACCAGCAGCCTACCCTGGGTCTCCTACGAGCAGTACTTC
TRBJ2-1,15,.,TRBV12-3/TRBV12-4,few,CASSLGLNLYNEQFF,TGTGCCAGCAGTTTAGGGCTCAACCTCTACAATGAGCAGTTCTTC
TRBJ2-7,16,.,TRBV11-2,.,CASSSTRVRRVYEQYF,TGTGCCAGCAGCTCGACACGGGTAAGAAGGGTCTACGAGCAGTACTTC
TRBJ2-1,16,TRBD2,TRBV28,many,CASSNPSGNSYNEQFF,TGTGCCAGCAGTAACCCTAGCGGGAACTCCTACAATGAGCAGTTCTTC
TRBJ2-1,15,.,TRBV20-1,many,CSARTSGVGFNEQFF,TGCAGTGCTAGAACCTCAGGGGTCGGTTTCAATGAGCAGTTCTTC
TRBJ2-3,16,TRBD2,TRBV7-9,.,CASSRTTSGSTDTQYF,TGTGCCAGCAGCCGTACCACTAGCGGGAGCACAGATACGCAGTATTTT
TRBJ2-3,23,.,TRBV12-1,.,CASSFLDGSGGPDSDFGTDTQYF,TGTGCCAGCAGCTTCCTGGATGGTAGCGGGGGCCCCGACTCAGACTTTGGCACAGATACGCAGTATTTT
TRBJ2-3,18,TRBD2,TRBV11-2,.,CASSYGTSGRRRGDTQYF,TGTGCCAGCAGCTACGGGACTAGCGGGAGGAGGAGGGGAGATACGCAGTATTTT
TRBJ2-1,15,TRBD2,TRBV6-2/TRBV6-3,many,CASSQPTSGRFEQFF,TGTGCCAGCAGCCAACCGACTAGCGGGAGATTTGAGCAGTTCTTC
TRBJ2-1,18,TRBD2,TRBV18,few,CASSTRTSGRANVNEQFF,TGTGCCAGCTCAACTCGGACTAGCGGGAGAGCAAACGTAAATGAGCAGTTCTTC
TRBJ2-3,19,.,TRBV12-3/TRBV12-4,.,CALSLIPMVGPRLTDTQYF,TGTGCCCTCAGTTTAATTCCCATGGTTGGGCCGCGGCTCACAGATACGCAGTATTTT